The sequence of this T cell receptor beta chain was determined in a study of graft-versus-host responses after intestinal transplantation. Whole-study context: Recipients had transplants, and these were multivisceral, liver-intestinal, or isolated intestinal. The study, taken as a whole, reports: Maximum circulating GvH clone levels tracked with early post-transplant HvG decreases. Graft-donor T cell macrochimerism in patients accompanied high graft-versus-host to host-versus-graft clonal ratios in allografts. Investigators detected GvH clones in recipient marrow, with some emerging earlier in ileum or blood.

In the case of this clone: The antigen remains unidentified.

Some clones are missing from TCRdb's copy, which holds only in-frame ones; the method was immunoSEQ multiplex PCR. Among a few thousand clones listed, around 70% were seen once. The input for sequencing was PBMCs, taken roughly 540 days after intestinal transplant. This clonotype was sampled from a human patient who received an intestinal transplant, so some T cells may come from the graft donor.

CDR3 coding DNA: TGCGCCAGCAGCTTGGGAGGGACACCTACCTACGAGCAGTACTTC. This gives the protein CASSLGGTPTYEQYF. The chain employs TRBV5-1 and TRBJ2-7, with D possibly matching TRBD1 (6 bases). Per the germline V gene, CDR1 is SGHRS and CDR2 is YFSETQ. V was cut by 0 bases and J by 2 bases, with 12 bases left in between. The CDR3 sequence is 15 residues long.